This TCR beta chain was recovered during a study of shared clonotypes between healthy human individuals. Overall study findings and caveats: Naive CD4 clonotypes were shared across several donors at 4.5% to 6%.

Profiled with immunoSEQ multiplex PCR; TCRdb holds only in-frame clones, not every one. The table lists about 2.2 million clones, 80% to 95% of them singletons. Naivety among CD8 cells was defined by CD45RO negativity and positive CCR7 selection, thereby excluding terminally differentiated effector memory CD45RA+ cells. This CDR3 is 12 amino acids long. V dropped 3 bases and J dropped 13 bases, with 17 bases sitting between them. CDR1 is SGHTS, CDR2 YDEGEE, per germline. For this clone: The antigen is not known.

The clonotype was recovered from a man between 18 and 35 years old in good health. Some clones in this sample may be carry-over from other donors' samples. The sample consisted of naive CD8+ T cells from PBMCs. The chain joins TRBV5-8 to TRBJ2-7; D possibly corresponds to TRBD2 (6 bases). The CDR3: CASSSPRAGGYF. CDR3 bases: TGTGCCAGCAGCTCCCCCCGGGCCGGGGGTTACTTC.